What follows is one TCR beta chain and its context. Its target is not known. This entry belongs to a study of T cells after yellow fever vaccination. Study-wide results and caveats: Contaminating bulk clonotypes could be abundant in FACS-sorted repertoires.

TCRdb redid the calling of the 5' RACE reads with MiXCR, one entry per CDR3 protein. The table includes approximately 140,000 distinct CDR3 sequences, 7.7% detected once. Sequenced here: CD4+ T cells sorted from PBMCs, sampled 5 days after the yellow fever booster vaccination. This TCR was recovered from a man between 25 and 39 years old who received the YFV17D yellow fever vaccine.

The CDR3 is CASSVQANTGELFF. CDR3 DNA: TGTGCCAGCAGTGTCCAGGCCAACACCGGGGAGCTGTTTTTT. The chain carries TRBV12-3 or TRBV12-4 and TRBJ2-2; D is undetermined. Trimming left V 5 bases short and J 2 bases short, with 9 bases between. CDR3 length: 14 amino acids.